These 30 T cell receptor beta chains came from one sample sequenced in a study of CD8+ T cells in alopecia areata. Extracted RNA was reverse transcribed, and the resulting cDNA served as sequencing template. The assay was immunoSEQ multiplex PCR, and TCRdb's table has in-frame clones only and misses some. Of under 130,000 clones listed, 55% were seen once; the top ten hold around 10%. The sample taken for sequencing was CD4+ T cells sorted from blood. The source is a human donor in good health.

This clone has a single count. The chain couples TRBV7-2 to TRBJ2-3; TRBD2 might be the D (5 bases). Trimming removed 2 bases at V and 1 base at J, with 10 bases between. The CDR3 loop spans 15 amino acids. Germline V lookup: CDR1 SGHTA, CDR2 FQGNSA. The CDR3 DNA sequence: TGTGCCAGCAGCTTAATCAGCGGCCGCACAGATACGCAGTATTTT. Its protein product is CASSLISGRTDTQYF.

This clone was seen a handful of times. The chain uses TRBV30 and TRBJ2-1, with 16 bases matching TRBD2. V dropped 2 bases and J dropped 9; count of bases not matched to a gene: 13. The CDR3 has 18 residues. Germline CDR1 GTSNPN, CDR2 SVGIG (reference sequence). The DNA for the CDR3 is TGTGCCTGGAGTAGCCCCGGGACTAGCGGGGGGGCCTGGGGTGAGCAGTTCTTC. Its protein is CAWSSPGTSGGAWGEQFF.

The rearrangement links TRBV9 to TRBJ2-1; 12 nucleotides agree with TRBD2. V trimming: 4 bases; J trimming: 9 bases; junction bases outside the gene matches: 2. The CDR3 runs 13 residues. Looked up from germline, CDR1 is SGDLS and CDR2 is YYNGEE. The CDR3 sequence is CASSLTSGGEQFF. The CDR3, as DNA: TGTGCCAGCAGCTTGACTAGCGGGGGTGAGCAGTTCTTC.

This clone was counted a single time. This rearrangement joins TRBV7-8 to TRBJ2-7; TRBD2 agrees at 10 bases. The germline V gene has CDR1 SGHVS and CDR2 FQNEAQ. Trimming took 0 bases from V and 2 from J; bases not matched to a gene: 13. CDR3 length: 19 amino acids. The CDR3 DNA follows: TGTGCCAGCAGCTTAGCGGGGCTAGCGGGGGCCCTTTATGCCTACGAGCAGTACTTC. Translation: CASSLAGLAGALYAYEQYF.

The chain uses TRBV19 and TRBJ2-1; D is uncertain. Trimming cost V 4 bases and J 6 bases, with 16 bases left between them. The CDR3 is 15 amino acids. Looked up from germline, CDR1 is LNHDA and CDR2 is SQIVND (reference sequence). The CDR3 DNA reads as TGTGCCAGTAGTAGCCACACAAACAACCCCAATGAGCAGTTCTTC. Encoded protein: CASSSHTNNPNEQFF.

The CDR3 loop reads CASSPQWGGNSPLHF. The CDR3, as DNA: TGTGCCAGCAGCCCTCAGTGGGGGGGTAATTCACCCCTCCACTTT. The V gene is TRBV7-6, the J gene TRBJ1-6; D might be TRBD1 (5 bases). The length of the CDR3 is 15 residues. Germline V gene lookup returns CDR1 SGHVS and CDR2 FNYEAQ. Trimming removed 5 bases from V and 6 bases from J, with 14 bases in between. The full variable domain, with the rest looked up from reference TRBV7-6 and TRBJ1-6, is GAGVSQSPRYKVTKRGQDVALRCDPISGHVSLYWYRQALGQGPEFLTYFNYEAQQDKSGLPNDRFSAERPEGSISTLTIQRTEQRDSAMYRCASSPQWGGNSPLHFGNGTRLTVT.

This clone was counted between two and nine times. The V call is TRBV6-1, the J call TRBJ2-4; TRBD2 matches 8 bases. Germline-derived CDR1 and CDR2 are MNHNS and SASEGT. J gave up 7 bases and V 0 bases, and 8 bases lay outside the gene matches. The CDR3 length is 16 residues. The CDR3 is CASSEALGRGANIQYF. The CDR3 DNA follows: TGTGCCAGCAGTGAAGCGCTCGGGAGGGGGGCGAACATTCAGTACTTC.

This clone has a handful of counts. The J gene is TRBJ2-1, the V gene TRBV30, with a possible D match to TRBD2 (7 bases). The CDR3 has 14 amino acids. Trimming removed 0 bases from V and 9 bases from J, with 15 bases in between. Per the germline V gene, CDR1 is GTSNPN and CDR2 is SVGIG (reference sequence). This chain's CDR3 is CAWSVPGGTREQFF. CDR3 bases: TGTGCCTGGAGTGTACCGGGGGGCACACGTGAGCAGTTCTTC.

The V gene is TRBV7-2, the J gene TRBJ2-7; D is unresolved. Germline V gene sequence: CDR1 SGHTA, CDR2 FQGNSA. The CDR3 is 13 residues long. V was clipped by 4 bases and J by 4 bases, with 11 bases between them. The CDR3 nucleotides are TGTGCCAGCAGCTCCCAACTGAGTTACGAGCAGTACTTC. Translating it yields CASSSQLSYEQYF.

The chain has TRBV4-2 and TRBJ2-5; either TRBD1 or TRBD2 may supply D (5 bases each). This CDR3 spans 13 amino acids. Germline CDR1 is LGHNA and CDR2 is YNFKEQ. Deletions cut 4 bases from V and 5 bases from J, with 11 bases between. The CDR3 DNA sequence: TGTGCCAGCAGCCCCGAGTGGGGGGAGACCCAGTACTTC. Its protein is CASSPEWGETQYF.

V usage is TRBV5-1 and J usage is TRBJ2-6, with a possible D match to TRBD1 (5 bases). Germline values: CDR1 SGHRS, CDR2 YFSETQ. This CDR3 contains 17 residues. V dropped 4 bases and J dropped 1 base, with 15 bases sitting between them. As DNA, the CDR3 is TGCGCCAGCAGCCGCCGCTTGGGGCGATCTGGGGCCAACGTCCTGACTTTC. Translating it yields CASSRRLGRSGANVLTF.

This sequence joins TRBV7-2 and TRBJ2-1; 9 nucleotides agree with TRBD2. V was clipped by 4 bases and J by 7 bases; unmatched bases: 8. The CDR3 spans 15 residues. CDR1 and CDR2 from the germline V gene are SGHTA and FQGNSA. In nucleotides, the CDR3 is TGTGCCAGCAGCTCGAGTTCTAGCGGGGTTAATGAGCAGTTCTTC. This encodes CASSSSSSGVNEQFF.

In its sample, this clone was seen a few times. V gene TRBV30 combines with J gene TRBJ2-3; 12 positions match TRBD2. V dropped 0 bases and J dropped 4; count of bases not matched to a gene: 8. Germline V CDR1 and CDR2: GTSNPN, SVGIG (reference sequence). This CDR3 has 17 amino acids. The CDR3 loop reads CAWSVRRTSGVPDTQYF. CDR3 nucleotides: TGTGCCTGGAGTGTACGGAGGACTAGCGGGGTCCCAGATACGCAGTATTTT.

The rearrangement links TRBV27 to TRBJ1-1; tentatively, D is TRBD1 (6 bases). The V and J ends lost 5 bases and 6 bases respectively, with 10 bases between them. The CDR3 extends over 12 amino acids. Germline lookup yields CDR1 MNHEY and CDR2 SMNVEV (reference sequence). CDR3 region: CASSQSGAEAFF. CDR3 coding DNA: TGTGCCAGCAGTCAGTCAGGGGCTGAAGCTTTCTTT.

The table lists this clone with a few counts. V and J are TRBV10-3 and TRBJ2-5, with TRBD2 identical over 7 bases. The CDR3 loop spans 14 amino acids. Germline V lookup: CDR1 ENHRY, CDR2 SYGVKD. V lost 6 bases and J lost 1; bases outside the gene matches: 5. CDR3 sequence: CAISAGVLQETQYF. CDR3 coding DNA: TGTGCCATCAGCGCGGGAGTTCTCCAAGAGACCCAGTACTTC.

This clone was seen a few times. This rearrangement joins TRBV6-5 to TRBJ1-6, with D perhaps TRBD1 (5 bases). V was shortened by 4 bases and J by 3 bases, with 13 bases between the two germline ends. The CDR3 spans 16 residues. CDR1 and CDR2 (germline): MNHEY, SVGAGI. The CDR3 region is CASSWGGARYNSPLHF. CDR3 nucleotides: TGTGCCAGCAGTTGGGGCGGGGCCCGCTATAATTCACCCCTCCACTTT.

The CDR3 DNA reads TGTGCCAGCAGTGATGGGCGGGGGAGGCAGTATTTT. Translation: CASSDGRGRQYF. The V and J genes are TRBV6-1 and TRBJ2-3; TRBD2 aligns across 7 bases. The trim removed 3 bases at V and 11 bases at J, leaving 5 bases unmatched. The CDR3 sequence is 12 residues long. Looked up from germline, CDR1 is MNHNS and CDR2 is SASEGT.

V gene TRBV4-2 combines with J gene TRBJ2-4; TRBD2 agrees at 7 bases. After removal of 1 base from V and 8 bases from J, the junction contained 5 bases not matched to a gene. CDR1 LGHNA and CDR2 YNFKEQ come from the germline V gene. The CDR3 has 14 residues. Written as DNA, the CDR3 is TGTGCCAGCAGCCAAGGAGAAGGGAGGGACATTCAGTACTTC. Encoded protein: CASSQGEGRDIQYF.

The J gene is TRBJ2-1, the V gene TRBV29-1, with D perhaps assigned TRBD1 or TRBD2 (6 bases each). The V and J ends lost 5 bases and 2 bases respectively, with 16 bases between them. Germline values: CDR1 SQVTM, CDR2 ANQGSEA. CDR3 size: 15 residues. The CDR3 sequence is CSVPRSGGPYNEQFF. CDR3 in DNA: TGCAGCGTTCCCCGTTCCGGGGGCCCCTACAATGAGCAGTTCTTC.

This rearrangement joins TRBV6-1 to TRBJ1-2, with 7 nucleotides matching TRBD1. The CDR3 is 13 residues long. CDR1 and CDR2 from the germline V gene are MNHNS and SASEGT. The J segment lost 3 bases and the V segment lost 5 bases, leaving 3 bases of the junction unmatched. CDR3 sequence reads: CASSQGQYYGYTF. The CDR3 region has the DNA TGTGCCAGCAGTCAGGGACAGTACTATGGCTACACCTTC.

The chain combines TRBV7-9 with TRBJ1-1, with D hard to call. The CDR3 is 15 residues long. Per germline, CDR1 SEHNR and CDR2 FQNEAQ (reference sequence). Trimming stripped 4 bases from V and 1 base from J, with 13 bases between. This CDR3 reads CASSSPPGRNTEAFF. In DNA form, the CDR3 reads TGTGCCAGCAGCTCCCCCCCGGGCAGGAACACTGAAGCTTTCTTT.

The CDR3 region is CAISQGASNEQFF. CDR3 sequence (DNA): TGTGCCATCAGTCAGGGGGCTTCCAATGAGCAGTTCTTC. This rearrangement joins TRBV10-3 to TRBJ2-1; 8 bases are a match to TRBD1. This CDR3 comprises 13 residues. V lost 5 bases, J lost 6 bases, and 3 bases stayed unmatched. Germline CDR1 ENHRY, CDR2 SYGVKD.

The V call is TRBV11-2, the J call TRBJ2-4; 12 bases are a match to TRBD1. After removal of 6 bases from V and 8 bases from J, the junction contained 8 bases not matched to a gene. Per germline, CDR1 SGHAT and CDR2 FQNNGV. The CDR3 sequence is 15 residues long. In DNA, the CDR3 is TGTGCCAGCAGTTTTGGGACAGGGGGCCGGGACATTCAGTACTTC. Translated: CASSFGTGGRDIQYF.

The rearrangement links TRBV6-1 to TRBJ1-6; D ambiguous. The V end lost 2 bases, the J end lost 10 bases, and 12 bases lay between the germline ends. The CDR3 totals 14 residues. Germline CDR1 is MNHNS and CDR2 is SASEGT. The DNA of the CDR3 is TGTGCCAGCAGTGAATTCGAGGAGAGATCACCCCTCCACTTT. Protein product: CASSEFEERSPLHF.

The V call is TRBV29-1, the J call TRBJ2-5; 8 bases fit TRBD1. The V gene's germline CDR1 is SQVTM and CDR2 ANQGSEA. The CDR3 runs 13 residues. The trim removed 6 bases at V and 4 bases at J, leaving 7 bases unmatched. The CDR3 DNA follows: TGCAGCGTGCCAGGGGGCCCGGGAGAGACCCAGTACTTC. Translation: CSVPGGPGETQYF. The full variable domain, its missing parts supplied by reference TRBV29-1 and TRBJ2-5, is SAVISQKPSRDICQRGTSLTIQCQVDSQVTMMFWYRQQPGQSLTLIATANQGSEATYESGFVIDKFPISRPNLTFSTLTVSNMSPEDSSIYLCSVPGGPGETQYFGPGTRLLVL.

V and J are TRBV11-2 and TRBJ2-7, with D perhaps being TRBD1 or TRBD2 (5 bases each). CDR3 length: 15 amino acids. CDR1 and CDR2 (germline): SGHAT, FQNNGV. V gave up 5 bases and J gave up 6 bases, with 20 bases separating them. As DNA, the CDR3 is TGTGCCAGCAGCCCTGTGAGGGGCGAAAGAGGCGAGCAGTACTTC. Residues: CASSPVRGERGEQYF.

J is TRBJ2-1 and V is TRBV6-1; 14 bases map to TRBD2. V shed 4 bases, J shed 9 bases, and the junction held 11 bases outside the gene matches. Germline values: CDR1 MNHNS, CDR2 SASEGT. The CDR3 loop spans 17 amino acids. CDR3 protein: CASSVYSTSGGAAEQFF. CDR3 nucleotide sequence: TGTGCCAGCAGTGTCTATTCGACTAGCGGGGGGGCCGCTGAGCAGTTCTTC.

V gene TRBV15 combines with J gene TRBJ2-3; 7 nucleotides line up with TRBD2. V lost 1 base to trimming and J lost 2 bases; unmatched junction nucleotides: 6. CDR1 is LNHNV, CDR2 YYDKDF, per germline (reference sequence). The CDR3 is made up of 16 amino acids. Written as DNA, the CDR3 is TGTGCCACCAGCAGAGTCGTCGGGGGGTTCACAGATACGCAGTATTTT. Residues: CATSRVVGGFTDTQYF.

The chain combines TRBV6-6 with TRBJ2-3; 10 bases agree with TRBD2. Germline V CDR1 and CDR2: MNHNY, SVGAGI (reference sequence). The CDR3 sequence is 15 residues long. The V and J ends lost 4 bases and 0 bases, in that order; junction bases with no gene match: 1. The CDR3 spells CASSSLAGSTDTQYF. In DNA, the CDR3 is TGTGCCAGCAGTTCACTAGCGGGGAGCACAGATACGCAGTATTTT.

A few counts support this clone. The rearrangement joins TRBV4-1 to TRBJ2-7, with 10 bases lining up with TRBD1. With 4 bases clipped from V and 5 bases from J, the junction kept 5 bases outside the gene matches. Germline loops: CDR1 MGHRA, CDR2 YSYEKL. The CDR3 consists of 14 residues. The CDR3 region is CASSRTGGIDEQYF. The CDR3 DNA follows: TGCGCCAGCAGCCGGACAGGGGGTATCGACGAGCAGTACTTC.